Listed below are T cell receptor beta chains from one sample, sequenced in a study of regulatory T cells in long-lasting Graves disease. TCRdb processed the multiplex PCR reads anew with MiXCR; each CDR3 protein has one entry. The sample has some 410,000 distinct CDR3 sequences; around 17% are singletons. The same sample was also used in a study of T cells in Graves' hyperthyroidism and ophthalmopathy.

The material sequenced was peripheral blood mononuclear cells (PBMCs), taken at new diagnosis, from a patient treated with antithyroid drugs. Every receptor here comes from a woman in her twenties or thirties with Graves disease. CDR3s include the opening cysteine and the closing phenylalanine or tryptophan. A D gene is named only where the DNA matches it firmly. Size tells how often a clone was seen (once, few, many) or the class of an expanded clone, and some rows leave it out.

j_call | v_call | d_call | clone_size | cdr3_aa | cdr3_nt
TRBJ2-7 | TRBV7-9 | TRBD2 | many | CASSLQGGSYEQYF | TGTGCCAGCAGCTTACAGGGAGGGTCCTACGAGCAGTACTTC
TRBJ2-7 | TRBV20-1 | TRBD1 | many | CTLAPLGQPNYEQYF | TGCACCTTGGCTCCCCTGGGACAGCCTAACTACGAGCAGTACTTC
TRBJ1-4 | TRBV28 | . | . | CASSLYPAEKLFF | TGTGCCAGCAGTTTATACCCAGCAGAAAAACTGTTTTTT
TRBJ2-1 | TRBV10-1 | TRBD2 | . | CASSEGSSGVDEQFF | TGCGCCAGCAGTGAGGGGTCTAGCGGGGTCGATGAGCAGTTCTTC
TRBJ2-7 | TRBV5-1 | . | many | CASSHDRGTALYEQYF | TGCGCCAGCAGCCACGACCGCGGGACAGCACTATACGAGCAGTACTTC
TRBJ2-4 | TRBV28 | . | many | CATSWEVAKNIQYF | TGTGCCACCTCTTGGGAGGTAGCCAAAAACATTCAGTACTTC
TRBJ2-7 | TRBV18 | . | many | CASSPRGRVYEQYF | TGTGCCAGCTCACCAAGGGGGAGGGTGTACGAGCAGTACTTC
TRBJ1-1 | TRBV28 | . | many | CASRPQSGRNTEAFF | TGTGCCAGCAGACCCCAATCAGGGAGGAACACTGAAGCTTTCTTT
TRBJ2-5 | TRBV7-8 | . | many | CASSLKETQYF | TGTGCCAGCAGCTTAAAAGAGACCCAGTACTTC
TRBJ2-5 | TRBV5-8 | . | many | CASSLYRPFGRETQYF | TGTGCCAGCAGCTTGTACCGGCCCTTCGGCCGGGAGACCCAGTACTTC
TRBJ2-2 | TRBV18 | . | many | CASSSRTMNTGELFF | TGTGCCAGCAGCTCGAGGACAATGAACACCGGGGAGCTGTTTTTT
TRBJ2-1 | TRBV12-3/TRBV12-4 | . | many | CASSFGTTISSYNEQFF | TGTGCCAGCAGTTTTGGAACTACCATTAGCTCCTACAATGAGCAGTTCTTC
TRBJ2-5 | TRBV7-2 | TRBD2 | many | CASSLVGGDGTQYF | TGTGCCAGCAGCTTAGTTGGGGGGGACGGGACCCAGTACTTC
TRBJ1-1 | TRBV5-1 | TRBD1 | many | CASSLGVVTGGLIYTEAFF | TGCGCCAGCAGCTTGGGGGTAGTGACAGGGGGCCTCATTTACACTGAAGCTTTCTTT
TRBJ1-2 | TRBV12-3/TRBV12-4 | TRBD1 | . | CASSPWGQGLSGYTF | TGTGCCAGCAGCCCATGGGGACAGGGACTAAGTGGCTACACCTTC
TRBJ2-7 | TRBV6-2/TRBV6-3 | . | few | CASSYRGWRVRAYEQYF | TGTGCCAGCAGTTACAGAGGTTGGCGGGTTCGGGCCTACGAGCAGTACTTC
TRBJ1-1 | TRBV6-1 | . | many | CASSKFLGGSDTEAFF | TGTGCCAGCAGTAAATTCCTCGGGGGCTCGGACACTGAAGCTTTCTTT
TRBJ2-5 | TRBV3-1 | . | few | CASSPSRATQYF | TGTGCCAGCAGCCCCTCCCGGGCGACCCAGTACTTC
TRBJ2-3 | TRBV6-2/TRBV6-3 | TRBD2 | . | CASSWGGWESTDTQYF | TGTGCCAGCAGTTGGGGGGGTTGGGAAAGCACAGATACGCAGTATTTT
TRBJ2-5 | TRBV7-9 | TRBD1 | many | CASSLVPDRWETQYF | TGTGCCAGCAGCTTAGTCCCGGACAGGTGGGAGACCCAGTACTTC
TRBJ2-7 | TRBV27 | . | many | CASSKKTQGPEQYF | TGTGCCAGCTCTAAAAAGACACAGGGCCCCGAGCAGTACTTC
TRBJ1-5 | TRBV6-1 | . | many | CASSTGPLYSNQPQHF | TGTGCCAGCAGTACTGGGCCGCTTTATAGCAATCAGCCCCAGCATTTT
TRBJ2-3 | TRBV18 | . | . | CASSPVPSRDTQYF | TGTGCCAGCTCACCGGTTCCTTCGCGGGATACGCAGTATTTT
TRBJ2-3 | TRBV4-3 | . | few | CASSHLPDGPTDTQYF | TGCGCCAGCAGCCACCTACCCGACGGGCCCACAGATACGCAGTATTTT
TRBJ2-7 | TRBV3-1 | TRBD2 | many | CASSPPGLAVFEQYF | TGTGCCAGCAGCCCACCGGGACTAGCAGTTTTCGAGCAGTACTTC
TRBJ2-1 | TRBV6-2/TRBV6-3 | TRBD2 | many | CASSPLGDYGYNEQFF | TGTGCCAGCAGTCCTCTGGGGGACTATGGGTACAATGAGCAGTTCTTC
TRBJ2-7 | TRBV3-1 | . | . | CASGGVRSYEQYF | TGTGCCAGTGGGGGCGTCAGGTCCTACGAGCAGTACTTC
TRBJ1-6 | TRBV30 | . | many | CAWRYGLNSPLHF | TGTGCCTGGAGGTACGGGCTGAATTCACCCCTCCACTTT
TRBJ1-1 | TRBV11-1 | . | many | CASSSISATEAFF | TGTGCCAGCAGCTCCATTTCAGCCACTGAAGCTTTCTTT
TRBJ2-7 | TRBV9 | TRBD2 | many | CASSSPGLAGEEQYF | TGTGCCAGCAGCAGCCCGGGACTAGCGGGAGAAGAGCAGTACTTC
TRBJ2-5 | TRBV10-3 | . | many | CAISESRSVNGQETQYF | TGTGCCATCAGTGAGTCAAGGTCGGTGAACGGGCAAGAGACCCAGTACTTC
TRBJ2-1 | TRBV5-1 | TRBD2 | . | CASRFSGHSPGEQFF | TGCGCCAGCAGATTTAGCGGGCATTCCCCCGGTGAGCAGTTCTTC
TRBJ2-1 | TRBV20-1 | TRBD2 | many | CSARGLAGGNSYNEQFF | TGCAGTGCTAGAGGACTAGCGGGAGGGAACTCCTACAATGAGCAGTTCTTC
TRBJ1-5 | TRBV19 | TRBD1 | few | CASSTQTGGNQPQHF | TGTGCCAGTAGTACTCAGACAGGGGGCAATCAGCCCCAGCATTTT
TRBJ2-1 | TRBV12-3/TRBV12-4 | TRBD1 | many | CASDDRGAGNEQFF | TGTGCCAGCGACGACAGGGGCGCGGGGAATGAGCAGTTCTTC
TRBJ2-7 | TRBV11-1 | . | many | CASSLLPGPSFYEQYF | TGTGCCAGCAGCTTACTACCGGGACCCTCCTTCTACGAGCAGTACTTC
TRBJ2-2 | TRBV6-1 | . | few | CASIKEQNTGELFF | TGTGCCAGCATTAAGGAGCAGAACACCGGGGAGCTGTTTTTT
TRBJ2-2 | TRBV12-5 | . | few | CASGSAIPGELFF | TGTGCTAGTGGTTCCGCGATCCCCGGGGAGCTGTTTTTT
TRBJ2-3 | TRBV20-1 | TRBD2 | many | CSASQWGTTDTDTQYF | TGCAGTGCTAGCCAGTGGGGGACTACCGACACAGATACGCAGTATTTT
TRBJ1-4 | TRBV3-1 | TRBD1 | few | CASRRGTANEKLFF | TGTGCCAGCAGACGAGGGACAGCTAATGAAAAACTGTTTTTT
TRBJ1-5 | TRBV6-1 | . | many | CASTHGRKMGNQPQHF | TGTGCCAGCACCCACGGTCGCAAAATGGGCAATCAGCCCCAGCATTTT
TRBJ2-7 | TRBV20-1 | TRBD2 | many | CSARDGSGRNIYEQYF | TGCAGTGCTAGAGATGGGAGCGGGAGAAATATTTACGAGCAGTACTTC
TRBJ2-5 | TRBV3-1 | . | many | CASSQDHETQYF | TGTGCCAGCAGCCAAGATCACGAGACCCAGTACTTC